These 16 T cell receptor beta chains originate from one sample sequenced in a study of TET2 disruption in CD19-targeted CAR T cells. Their specific antigens are unknown. Treatment of the sample: autologous CTL019 cells: CD19 CAR with 4-1BB and CD3 zeta domains. Profiling relied on immunoSEQ multiplex PCR, and the TCRdb table lists in-frame clones only, not all of them. The sample includes fewer than 30,000 clones. Sequenced here: CD8- CAR+ T cells sorted from cultured blood T cells, sampled for CD19 CAR T cell therapy. Subset meaning: CD8-negative CAR-positive T cells from the infusion product. The receptors shown here come from a man aged 65 to 85 with chronic lymphocytic leukemia.

Details on this clone: The missing CDR3 end, 3 residues past where the read stops, is filled in from the germline J gene. The rearrangement uses TRBV5-4 and TRBJ2-5; TRBD2 aligns across 13 bases. Germline CDR1 SGHNT, CDR2 YYREEE (reference sequence). V was pared by 5 bases and J by 3 bases, with 4 bases of the junction left unmatched. The CDR3 is 15 amino acids. The covered CDR3 bases are TGTGCCAGCAGGCCACTAGCGGGGGGGAAAGAGACC. Its protein is CASRPLAGGKET. The CDR3 in its entirety is CASRPLAGGKETQYF.

For this clone: The read is 3 residues too short to cover the CDR3 end, so that end is filled in from the germline J gene. This rearrangement joins TRBV5-1 to TRBJ2-4; tentative D call: TRBD1 (6 bases). The CDR3 has 14 residues. Germline CDR1 and CDR2: SGHRS and YFSETQ. The part of the CDR3 DNA that was read is TGCGCCAGCAGCTTCCAGGGGTCCCAAGAGACT. The encoded protein is CASSFQGSQET. The entire CDR3 is CASSFQGSQETQYF.

Comment on this clone: The read terminates 3 residues ahead of where the CDR3 ends, so the germline J gene completes it. In the same sample, other DNA sequences code for this CDR3. This sequence joins TRBV18 and TRBJ1-6; 7 bases are a match to TRBD1. Germline CDR1 KGHSH, CDR2 LQKENI. Trimming removed 3 bases from V and 2 bases from J; junction bases left unmatched: 10. This CDR3 contains 18 residues. The CDR3 reads CASSPRDSGGPYNSPLHF. The CDR3 DNA, read in part, is TGTGCCAGCTCACCGAGGGACAGTGGGGGTCCCTATAATTCACCC.

Comments on this clone: The read is 3 residues too short to cover the CDR3 end, so that end is filled in from the germline J gene. This sequence joins TRBV29-1 and TRBJ2-1; no definite D call. Germline loops: CDR1 SQVTM, CDR2 ANQGSEA. V lost 7 bases and J 0 bases, leaving 13 bases between the germline ends. The CDR3 runs 14 residues. The part of the CDR3 DNA that was read is TGCAGCGCTTCGGTGCATGACTCCTACAATGAG. Translation gives CSASVHDSYNE. The full CDR3 sequence reads CSASVHDSYNEQFF.

A note on this clone: The CDR3 end is not reached by the read, which stops 3 residues before it; the germline J gene fills it in. This rearrangement joins TRBV5-5 to TRBJ2-4; 7 nucleotides match TRBD1. The CDR3 runs 15 residues. Germline V gene sequence: CDR1 SGHKS, CDR2 YYEKEE (reference sequence). This CDR3 reads CASSFNRGGSYGQYF. The part of the CDR3 DNA that was read is TGTGCCAGCAGCTTTAACAGGGGTGGAAGCTATGGT.

Notes on this clone: The read comes to an end 3 residues before the CDR3 does, leaving the germline J gene to fill in the end. The rearrangement links TRBV28 to TRBJ2-3; 7 nucleotides line up with TRBD2. This CDR3 is built from 15 residues. The germline V gene encodes CDR1 MDHEN and CDR2 SYDVKM. J gave up 2 bases and V 6 bases, and 8 bases lay outside the gene matches. The sequenced CDR3 bases are TGTGCCAGCAGCCGCTGGGGGGGGAACACAGATACG. This encodes CASSRWGGNTDT. The CDR3, in full, reads CASSRWGGNTDTQYF.

Details on this clone: Sequencing ends 3 residues short of the CDR3 end; the germline J gene provides the rest. This chain uses TRBV10-3 with TRBJ2-4; 10 bases match TRBD2. CDR1 is ENHRY and CDR2 is SYGVKD in the germline V gene. This CDR3 region has 13 residues. The CDR3 region is CAMGTSAQETQYF. The sequenced CDR3 bases are TGTGCCATGGGGACTAGCGCCCAAGAGACT.

In regard to this clone: The sequenced fragment ends 3 residues before the CDR3 boundary, so the rest is inferred from the germline J gene. The chain uses TRBV10-3 and TRBJ1-2; 7 bases fit TRBD1. From germline, CDR1 is ENHRY and CDR2 SYGVKD. CDR3 length: 17 amino acids. V shed 0 bases, J shed 0 bases, and the junction held 7 bases outside the gene matches. Partial CDR3 DNA: TGTGCCATCAGTGAGTCGGACAGGACCTCAGCTAACTATGGC. Encoded protein: CAISESDRTSANYG. The entire CDR3 sequence reads CAISESDRTSANYGYTF.

CDR3 in amino acids: CASTPTGQGAGYGQYF. The sequenced CDR3 bases are TGTGCCAGTACCCCGACGGGACAGGGGGCGGGCTATGGT. V usage is TRBV19 and J usage is TRBJ2-4; 12 bases match TRBD1. The CDR3 end falls 3 residues outside the read, so it is completed with the germline J gene. The CDR3 covers 16 residues. Looked up from germline, CDR1 is LNHDA and CDR2 is SQIVND (reference sequence).

Note on this clone: With the read ending 3 residues before the CDR3 end, the germline J gene is used to fill in that end. This rearrangement joins TRBV7-3 to TRBJ1-2; 8 bases are a match to TRBD1. The CDR3 covers 15 residues. Germline CDR1 SGHTA, CDR2 FQGTGA. CDR3 loop: CASSTRDRITDTYTF. The CDR3 bases that were read are TGTGCCAGCAGCACTCGGGACAGGATCACAGATACC.

On this clone itself: The read finishes 3 residues shy of the CDR3 end, and the germline J gene is used to complete it. The chain employs TRBV6-2 or TRBV6-3 and TRBJ1-5; 8 bases are shared with TRBD1. Per germline, CDR1 MNHEY and CDR2 SVGEGT. CDR3 length: 15 amino acids. Losses at the gene ends were 5 bases for V and 7 bases for J; bases not matched to a gene: 10. This CDR3 reads CASSRGGQGGQPQHF. The CDR3 bases that were read are TGTGCCAGCAGTAGGGGAGGACAGGGTGGCCAGCCC.

The CDR3 DNA, read in part, is TGTGCCAGCAGCCGCACAGGCGCAGGAATCAATGAG. Residues: CASSRTGAGINE. The entire CDR3 reads CASSRTGAGINEQFF. This chain joins TRBV11-3 and TRBJ2-1, with a weak D call TRBD1 (5 bases). The observed sequence ends 3 residues before the CDR3 terminus, with the missing tail filled in from the germline J gene. The CDR3 runs to 15 residues. Germline-derived CDR1 and CDR2 are SGHNT and YENEEA. With 5 bases removed from V and 6 bases from J, the gap between germline ends came to 17 bases.

Turning to this clone: The sequenced fragment ends 3 residues before the CDR3 boundary, so the rest is inferred from the germline J gene. This chain links TRBV5-1 with TRBJ2-7; TRBD2 aligns across 10 bases. Per the germline V gene, CDR1 is SGHRS and CDR2 is YFSETQ. Trimming removed 2 bases from V and 4 bases from J; junction bases left unmatched: 3. This CDR3 is built from 14 residues. The CDR3: CASSFERGGYEQYF. CDR3 bases read: TGCGCCAGCAGCTTCGAGCGGGGGGGGTACGAG. The complete variable domain, with remaining parts taken from reference TRBV5-1 and TRBJ2-7, reads KAGVTQTPRYLIKTRGQQVTLSCSPISGHRSVSWYQQTPGQGLQFLFEYFSETQRNKGNFPGRFSGRQFSNSRSEMNVSTLELGDSALYLCASSFERGGYEQYFGPGTRLTVT.

Comment on this clone: The sample contains more than one DNA sequence encoding this CDR3. The covered CDR3 bases are TGCAGCGCGACCGGGACAGGAGGGACTGAA. Its protein is CSATGTGGTE. The whole CDR3 is CSATGTGGTEAFF. This chain joins TRBV29-1 and TRBJ1-1, with TRBD1 matching 8 bases. Coverage ceases 3 residues before the CDR3 finishes, and the germline J gene fills in the end. The V segment lost 7 bases and the J segment 5 bases; nucleotides outside the gene matches: 9. Germline assignment: CDR1 SQVTM and CDR2 ANQGSEA. CDR3 length: 13 residues.

Of note for this clone: The read ends 3 residues before the CDR3 terminus; that terminus is restored from the germline J gene. This chain joins TRBV18 and TRBJ1-1; tentative D call: TRBD1 (5 bases). The germline V gene has CDR1 KGHSH and CDR2 LQKENI. The CDR3 has 14 residues. CDR3 in amino acids: CASSPRTRGDEAFF. The sequenced part of the CDR3 DNA is TGTGCCAGCTCACCTCGGACCCGCGGGGACGAG.

A remark on this clone: The read ends 3 residues before the CDR3 terminus; that terminus is restored from the germline J gene. The rearrangement links TRBV7-9 to TRBJ2-5, with 7 bases matching TRBD2. The CDR3 spans 14 residues. V lost 6 bases, J lost 5 bases, and 9 bases stayed unmatched. Germline V lookup: CDR1 SEHNR, CDR2 FQNEAQ (reference sequence). CDR3 DNA, as far as it was read: TGTGCCAGCAGACCCGGACTAGTCGACGAGACC. Its translation is CASRPGLVDET. The CDR3, in full, reads CASRPGLVDETQYF.